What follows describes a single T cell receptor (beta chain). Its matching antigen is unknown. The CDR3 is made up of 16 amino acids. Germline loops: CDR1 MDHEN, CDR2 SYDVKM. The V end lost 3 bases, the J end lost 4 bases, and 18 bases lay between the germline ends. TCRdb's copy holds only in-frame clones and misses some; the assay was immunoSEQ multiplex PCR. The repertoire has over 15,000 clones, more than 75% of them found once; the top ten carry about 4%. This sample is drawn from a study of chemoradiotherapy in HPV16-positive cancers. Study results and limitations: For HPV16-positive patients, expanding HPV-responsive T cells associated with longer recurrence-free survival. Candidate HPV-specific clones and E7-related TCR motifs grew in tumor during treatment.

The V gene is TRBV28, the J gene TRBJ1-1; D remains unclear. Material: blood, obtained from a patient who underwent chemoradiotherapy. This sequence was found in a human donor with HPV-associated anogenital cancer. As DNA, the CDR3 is TGTGCCAGCAGTTTGGTGTTCGTTTGGGTTGGCACTGAAGCTTTCTTT. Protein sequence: CASSLVFVWVGTEAFF. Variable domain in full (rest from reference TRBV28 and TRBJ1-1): DVKVTQSSRYLVKRTGEKVFLECVQDMDHENMFWYRQDPGLGLRLIYFSYDVKMKEKGDIPEGYSVSREKKERFSLILESASTNQTSMYLCASSLVFVWVGTEAFFGQGTRLTVV.